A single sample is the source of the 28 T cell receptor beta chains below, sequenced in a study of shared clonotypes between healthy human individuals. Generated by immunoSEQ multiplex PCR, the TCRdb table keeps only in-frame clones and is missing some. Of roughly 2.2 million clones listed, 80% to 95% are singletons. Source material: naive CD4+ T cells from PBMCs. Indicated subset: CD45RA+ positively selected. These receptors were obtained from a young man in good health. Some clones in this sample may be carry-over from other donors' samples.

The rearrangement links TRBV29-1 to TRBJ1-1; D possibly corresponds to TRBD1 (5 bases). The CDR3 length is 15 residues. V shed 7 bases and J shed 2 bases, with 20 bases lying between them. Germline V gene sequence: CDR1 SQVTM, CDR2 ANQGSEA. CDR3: CSALGENGANTEAFF. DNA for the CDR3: TGCAGCGCCCTTGGAGAAAACGGGGCTAACACTGAAGCTTTCTTT. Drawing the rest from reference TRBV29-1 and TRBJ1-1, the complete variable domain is SAVISQKPSRDICQRGTSLTIQCQVDSQVTMMFWYRQQPGQSLTLIATANQGSEATYESGFVIDKFPISRPNLTFSTLTVSNMSPEDSSIYLCSALGENGANTEAFFGQGTRLTVV.

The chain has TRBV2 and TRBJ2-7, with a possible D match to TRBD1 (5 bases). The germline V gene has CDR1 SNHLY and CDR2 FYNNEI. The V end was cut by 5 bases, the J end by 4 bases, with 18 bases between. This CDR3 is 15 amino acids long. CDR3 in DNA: TGTGCCAGCAGTCCCAACAGGTTTAAGTTTTACGAGCAGTACTTC. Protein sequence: CASSPNRFKFYEQYF.

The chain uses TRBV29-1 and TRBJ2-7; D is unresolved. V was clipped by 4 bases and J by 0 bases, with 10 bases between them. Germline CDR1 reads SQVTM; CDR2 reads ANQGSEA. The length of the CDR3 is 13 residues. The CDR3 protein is CSVGLTHSYEQYF. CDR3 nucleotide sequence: TGCAGCGTTGGGCTTACGCACTCCTACGAGCAGTACTTC.

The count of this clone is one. The CDR3 bases are TGTGCCAGTAGTATAATCAGCAGAAACACTGAAGCTTTCTTT. This translates into CASSIISRNTEAFF. V is TRBV19 and J is TRBJ1-1, with D unclear. The CDR3 is 14 amino acids. Germline V gene sequence: CDR1 LNHDA, CDR2 SQIVND (reference sequence). V was pared by 2 bases and J by 2 bases, with 9 bases between.

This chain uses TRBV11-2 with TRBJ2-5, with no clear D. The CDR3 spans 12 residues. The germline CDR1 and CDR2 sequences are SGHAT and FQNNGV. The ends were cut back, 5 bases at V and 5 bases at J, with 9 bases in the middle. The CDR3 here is CASSPNRETQYF. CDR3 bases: TGTGCCAGCAGCCCTAACCGGGAGACCCAGTACTTC.

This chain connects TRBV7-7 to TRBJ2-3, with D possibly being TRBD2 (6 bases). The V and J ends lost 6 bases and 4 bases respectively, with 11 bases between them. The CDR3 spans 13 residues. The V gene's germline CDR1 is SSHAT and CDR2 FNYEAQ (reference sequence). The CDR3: CASSISGADTQYF. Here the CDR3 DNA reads TGTGCCAGCAGTATTAGCGGCGCAGATACGCAGTATTTT.

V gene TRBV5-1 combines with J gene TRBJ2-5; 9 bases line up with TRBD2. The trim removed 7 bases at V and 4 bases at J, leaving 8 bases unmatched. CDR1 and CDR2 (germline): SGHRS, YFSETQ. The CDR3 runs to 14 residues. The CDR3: CASCSSGSGETQYF. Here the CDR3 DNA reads TGCGCCAGCTGTAGTAGCGGGAGTGGAGAGACCCAGTACTTC.

CDR3 bases: TGCGCCAGCAGCTTCGGGGGGCGGAACACTGAAGCTTTCTTT. It is translated as CASSFGGRNTEAFF. The V and J genes are TRBV5-1 and TRBJ1-1; maybe TRBD1 (6 bases). The CDR3 is 14 residues long. Germline CDR1 reads SGHRS; CDR2 reads YFSETQ. V lost 2 bases and J lost 1, with 9 bases in between.

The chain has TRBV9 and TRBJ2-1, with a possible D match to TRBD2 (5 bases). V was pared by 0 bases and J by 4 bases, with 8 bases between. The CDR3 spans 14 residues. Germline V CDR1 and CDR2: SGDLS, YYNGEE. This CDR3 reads CASSVGGYYNEQFF. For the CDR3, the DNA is TGTGCCAGCAGCGTAGGCGGGTATTACAATGAGCAGTTCTTC.

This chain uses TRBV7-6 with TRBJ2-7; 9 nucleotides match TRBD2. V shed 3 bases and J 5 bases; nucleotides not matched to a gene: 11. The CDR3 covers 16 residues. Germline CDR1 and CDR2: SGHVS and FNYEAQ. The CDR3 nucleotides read TGTGCCAGCAGCTTGCCCCCGACTAGCGGTCAGGACGAGCAGTACTTC. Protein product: CASSLPPTSGQDEQYF.

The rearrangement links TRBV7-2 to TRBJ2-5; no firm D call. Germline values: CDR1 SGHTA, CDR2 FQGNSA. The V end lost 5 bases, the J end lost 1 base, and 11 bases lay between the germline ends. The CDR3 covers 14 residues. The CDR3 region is CASSPHRIQETQYF. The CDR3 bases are TGTGCCAGCAGCCCCCACCGCATCCAAGAGACCCAGTACTTC.

The CDR3 protein is CASSLQGSSYNEQFF. The CDR3 DNA is TGTGCCAGCAGTTTACAGGGGAGCTCCTACAATGAGCAGTTCTTC. This chain connects TRBV2 to TRBJ2-1; 7 nucleotides match TRBD1. The CDR3 extends over 15 amino acids. Per germline, CDR1 SNHLY and CDR2 FYNNEI. V lost 5 bases to trimming and J lost 0 bases; unmatched junction nucleotides: 4.

CDR3 nucleotides: TGTGCCAGTACCCAGGGACAGGGGAATCAGCCCCAGCATTTT. This sequence encodes CASTQGQGNQPQHF. The chain uses TRBV19 and TRBJ1-5; 10 bases match TRBD1. The CDR3 runs to 14 residues. From germline, CDR1 is LNHDA and CDR2 SQIVND (reference sequence). J lost 4 bases, V lost 7 bases, and 4 bases had no gene match.

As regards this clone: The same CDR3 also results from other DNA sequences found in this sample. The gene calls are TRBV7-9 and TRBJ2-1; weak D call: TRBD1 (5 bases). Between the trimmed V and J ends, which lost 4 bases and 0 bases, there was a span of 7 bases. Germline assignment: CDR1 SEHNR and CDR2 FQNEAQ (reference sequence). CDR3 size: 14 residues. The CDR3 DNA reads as TGTGCCAGCAGCTCCAGGGTCTCCTACAATGAGCAGTTCTTC. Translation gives CASSSRVSYNEQFF.

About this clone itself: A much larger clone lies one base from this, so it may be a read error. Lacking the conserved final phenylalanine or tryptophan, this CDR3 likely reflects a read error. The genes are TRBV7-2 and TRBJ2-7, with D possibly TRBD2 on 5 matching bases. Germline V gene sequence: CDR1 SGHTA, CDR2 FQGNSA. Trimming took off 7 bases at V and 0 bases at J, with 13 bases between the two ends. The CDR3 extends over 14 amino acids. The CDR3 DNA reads TGTGCCAGCACCTCGACGGGGAGCTCCTACGAGCAGTACCTC. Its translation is CASTSTGSSYEQYL.

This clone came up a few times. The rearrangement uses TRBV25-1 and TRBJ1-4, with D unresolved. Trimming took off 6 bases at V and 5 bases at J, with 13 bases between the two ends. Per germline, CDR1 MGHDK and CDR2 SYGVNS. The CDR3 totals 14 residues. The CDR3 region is CASRFTGQNEKLFF. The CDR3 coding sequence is TGTGCCAGCAGGTTCACCGGGCAGAATGAAAAACTGTTTTTT.

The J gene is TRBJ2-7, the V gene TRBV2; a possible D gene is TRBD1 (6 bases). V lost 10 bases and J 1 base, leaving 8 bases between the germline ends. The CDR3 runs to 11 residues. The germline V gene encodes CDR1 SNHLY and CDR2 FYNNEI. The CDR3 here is CAIGQSYEQYF. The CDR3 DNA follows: TGTGCCATCGGACAGTCCTACGAGCAGTACTTC.

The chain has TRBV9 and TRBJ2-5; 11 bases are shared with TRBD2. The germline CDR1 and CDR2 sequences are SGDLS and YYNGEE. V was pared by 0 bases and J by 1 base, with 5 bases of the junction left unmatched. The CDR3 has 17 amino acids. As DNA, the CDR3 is TGTGCCAGCAGCGTAGGGATAGCGGGAGGGCCCCAAGAGACCCAGTACTTC. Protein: CASSVGIAGGPQETQYF.

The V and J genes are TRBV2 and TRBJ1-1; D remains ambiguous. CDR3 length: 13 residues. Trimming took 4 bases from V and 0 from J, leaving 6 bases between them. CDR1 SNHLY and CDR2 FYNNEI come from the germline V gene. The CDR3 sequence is CASSGLMNTEAFF. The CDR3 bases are TGTGCCAGCAGTGGGCTTATGAACACTGAAGCTTTCTTT.

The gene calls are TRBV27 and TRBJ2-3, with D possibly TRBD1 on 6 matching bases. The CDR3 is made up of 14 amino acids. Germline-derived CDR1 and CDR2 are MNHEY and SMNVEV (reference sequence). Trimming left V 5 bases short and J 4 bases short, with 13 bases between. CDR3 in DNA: TGTGCCAGCAGTCCACAGGGTTGGGCAGATACGCAGTATTTT. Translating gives CASSPQGWADTQYF.

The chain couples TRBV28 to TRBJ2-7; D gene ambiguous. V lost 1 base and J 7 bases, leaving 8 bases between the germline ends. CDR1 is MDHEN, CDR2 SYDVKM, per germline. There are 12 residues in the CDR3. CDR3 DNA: TGTGCCAGCAGTTTATCGGATAAGGAGCAGTACTTC. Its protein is CASSLSDKEQYF.

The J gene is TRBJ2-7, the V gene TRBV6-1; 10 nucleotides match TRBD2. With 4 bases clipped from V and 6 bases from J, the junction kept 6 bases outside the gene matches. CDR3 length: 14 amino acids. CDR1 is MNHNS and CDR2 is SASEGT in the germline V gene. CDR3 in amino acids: CASSGTSGVGEQYF. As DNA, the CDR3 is TGTGCCAGCAGTGGAACTAGCGGGGTCGGCGAGCAGTACTTC.

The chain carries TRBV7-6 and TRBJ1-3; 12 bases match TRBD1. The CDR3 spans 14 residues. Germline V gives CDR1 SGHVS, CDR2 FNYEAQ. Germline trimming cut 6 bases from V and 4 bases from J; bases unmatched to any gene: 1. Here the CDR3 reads CASSGTGGGNTIYF. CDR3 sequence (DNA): TGTGCCAGCAGTGGGACAGGGGGCGGAAACACCATATATTTT. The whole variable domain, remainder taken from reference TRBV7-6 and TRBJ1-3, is GAGVSQSPRYKVTKRGQDVALRCDPISGHVSLYWYRQALGQGPEFLTYFNYEAQQDKSGLPNDRFSAERPEGSISTLTIQRTEQRDSAMYRCASSGTGGGNTIYFGEGSWLTVV.

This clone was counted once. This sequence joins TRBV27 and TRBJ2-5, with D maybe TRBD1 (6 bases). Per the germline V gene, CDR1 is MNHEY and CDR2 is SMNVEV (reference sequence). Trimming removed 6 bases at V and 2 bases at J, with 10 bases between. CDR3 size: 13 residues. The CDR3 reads CASRQGLQETQYF. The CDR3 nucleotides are TGTGCCAGCAGACAGGGTTTGCAAGAGACCCAGTACTTC.

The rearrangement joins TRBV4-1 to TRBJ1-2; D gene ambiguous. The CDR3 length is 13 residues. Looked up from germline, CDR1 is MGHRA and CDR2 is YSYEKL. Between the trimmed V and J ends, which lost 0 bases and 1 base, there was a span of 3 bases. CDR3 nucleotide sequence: TGCGCCAGCAGCCAAGAGTTTAACTATGGCTACACCTTC. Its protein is CASSQEFNYGYTF.

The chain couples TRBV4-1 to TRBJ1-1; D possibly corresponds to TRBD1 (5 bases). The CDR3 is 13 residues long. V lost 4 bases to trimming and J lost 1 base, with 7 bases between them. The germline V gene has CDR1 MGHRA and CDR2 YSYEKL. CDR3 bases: TGCGCCAGCAGCCGTAGGGGGAACACTGAAGCTTTCTTT. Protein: CASSRRGNTEAFF.

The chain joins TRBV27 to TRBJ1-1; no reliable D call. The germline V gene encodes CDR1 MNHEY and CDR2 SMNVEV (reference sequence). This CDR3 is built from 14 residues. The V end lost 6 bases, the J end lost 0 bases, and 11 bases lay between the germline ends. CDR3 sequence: CASREAHMNTEAFF. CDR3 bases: TGTGCCAGCAGGGAGGCCCACATGAACACTGAAGCTTTCTTT.

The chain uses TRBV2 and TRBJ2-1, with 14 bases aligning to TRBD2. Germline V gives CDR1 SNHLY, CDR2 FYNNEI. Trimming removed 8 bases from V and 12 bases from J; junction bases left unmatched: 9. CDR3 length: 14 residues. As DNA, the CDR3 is TGTGCCAGCTCGGGACTAGCGGGAGCGGGGGGGCAGTTCTTC. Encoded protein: CASSGLAGAGGQFF. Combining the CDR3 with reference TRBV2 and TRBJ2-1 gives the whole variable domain EPEVTQTPSHQVTQMGQEVILRCVPISNHLYFYWYRQILGQKVEFLVSFYNNEISEKSEIFDDQFSVERPDGSNFTLKIRSTKLEDSAMYFCASSGLAGAGGQFFGPGTRLTVL.